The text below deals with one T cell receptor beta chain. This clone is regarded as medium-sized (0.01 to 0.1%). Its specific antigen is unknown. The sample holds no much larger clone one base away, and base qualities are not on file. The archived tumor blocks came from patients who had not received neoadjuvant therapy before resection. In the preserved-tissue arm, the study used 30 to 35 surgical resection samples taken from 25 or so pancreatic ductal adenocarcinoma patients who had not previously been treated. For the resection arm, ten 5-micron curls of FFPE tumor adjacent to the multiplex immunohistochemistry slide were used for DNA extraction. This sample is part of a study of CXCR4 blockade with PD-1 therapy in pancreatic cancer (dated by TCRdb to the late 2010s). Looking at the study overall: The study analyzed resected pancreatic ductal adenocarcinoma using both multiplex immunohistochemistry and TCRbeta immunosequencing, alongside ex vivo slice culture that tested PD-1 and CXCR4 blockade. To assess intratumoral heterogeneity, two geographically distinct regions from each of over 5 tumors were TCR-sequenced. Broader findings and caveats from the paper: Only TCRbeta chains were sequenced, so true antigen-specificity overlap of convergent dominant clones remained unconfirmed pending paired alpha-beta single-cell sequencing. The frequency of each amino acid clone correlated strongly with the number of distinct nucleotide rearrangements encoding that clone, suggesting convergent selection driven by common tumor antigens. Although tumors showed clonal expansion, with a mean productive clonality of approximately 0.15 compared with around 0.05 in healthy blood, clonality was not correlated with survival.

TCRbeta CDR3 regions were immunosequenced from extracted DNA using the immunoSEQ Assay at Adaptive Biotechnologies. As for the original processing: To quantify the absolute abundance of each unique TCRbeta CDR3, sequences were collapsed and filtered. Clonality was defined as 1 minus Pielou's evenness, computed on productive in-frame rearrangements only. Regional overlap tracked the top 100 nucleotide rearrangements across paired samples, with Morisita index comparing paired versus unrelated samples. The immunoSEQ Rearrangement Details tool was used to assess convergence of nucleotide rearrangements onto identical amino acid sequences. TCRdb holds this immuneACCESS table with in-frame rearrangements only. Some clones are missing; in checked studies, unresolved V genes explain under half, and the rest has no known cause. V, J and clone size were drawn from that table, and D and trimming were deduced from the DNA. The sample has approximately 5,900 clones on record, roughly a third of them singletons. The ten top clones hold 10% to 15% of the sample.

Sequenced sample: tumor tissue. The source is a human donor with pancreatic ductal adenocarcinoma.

The CDR3 region: CASSSDRGDQPQHF. The DNA sequence reads TGTGCCAGCAGCTCCGACAGGGGGGATCAGCCCCAGCATTTT. The receptor chain draws on TRBV11-3 and TRBJ1-5; the junction holds 9 bases that match TRBD1. The germline V gene specifies SGHNT as CDR1 and YENEEA as CDR2. CDR3 length: 14 amino acids, cysteine to phenylalanine. Just CDR3 DNA is preserved here, 42 bases in frame from base 1. V lost 4 bases and J lost 5 bases, and the count of bases not matched to a germline gene is 3. With the rest looked up from the reference TRBV11-3 and TRBJ1-5 genes rather than sequenced, the full variable domain is EAGVVQSPRYKIIEKKQPVAFWCNPISGHNTLYWYLQNLGQGPELLIRYENEEAVDDSQLPKDRFSAERLKGVDSTLKIQPAELGDSAVYLCASSSDRGDQPQHFGDGTRLSIL.